This T cell receptor beta chain was observed in a study of prognosis after radiotherapy for stage I lung cancer. Two-round multiplex PCR amplified TCR beta CDR3 from genomic DNA. The use of primers specific to each TRBV and TRBJ gene characterized first-round PCR. A single record per CDR3 protein comes from TCRdb applying MiXCR to the multiplex PCR reads. The sample has fewer than 40,000 distinct CDR3 sequences, 35% to 45% seen once. Germline values: CDR1 MDHEN, CDR2 SYDVKM. This CDR3 is 13 amino acids long. Trimming cost V 5 bases and J 5 bases, with 13 bases left between them. In its sample, this clonotype is medium-sized.

This receptor was taken from a donor over 45 with non-small cell lung cancer. The specimen comprised PBMCs, sampled before or after stereotactic body radiation therapy (not recorded which). The chain couples TRBV28 to TRBJ2-7; perhaps TRBD1 as D (6 bases). The CDR3: CASSPSGDDEQYF. In DNA, the CDR3 is TGTGCCAGCAGTCCGTCAGGGGACGACGAGCAGTACTTC.